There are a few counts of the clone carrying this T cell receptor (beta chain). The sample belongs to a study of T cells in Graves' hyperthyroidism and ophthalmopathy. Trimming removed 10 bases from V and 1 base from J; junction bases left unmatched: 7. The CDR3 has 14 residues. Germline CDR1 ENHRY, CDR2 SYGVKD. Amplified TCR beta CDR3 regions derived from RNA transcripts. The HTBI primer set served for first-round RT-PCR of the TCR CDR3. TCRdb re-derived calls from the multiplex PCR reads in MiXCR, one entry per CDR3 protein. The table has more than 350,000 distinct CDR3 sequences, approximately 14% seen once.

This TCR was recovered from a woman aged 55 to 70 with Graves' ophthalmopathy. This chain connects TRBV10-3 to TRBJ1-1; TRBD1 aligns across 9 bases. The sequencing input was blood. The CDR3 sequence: CATTRTGENTEAFF. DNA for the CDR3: TGTGCCACCACTAGGACAGGGGAGAACACTGAAGCTTTCTTT.